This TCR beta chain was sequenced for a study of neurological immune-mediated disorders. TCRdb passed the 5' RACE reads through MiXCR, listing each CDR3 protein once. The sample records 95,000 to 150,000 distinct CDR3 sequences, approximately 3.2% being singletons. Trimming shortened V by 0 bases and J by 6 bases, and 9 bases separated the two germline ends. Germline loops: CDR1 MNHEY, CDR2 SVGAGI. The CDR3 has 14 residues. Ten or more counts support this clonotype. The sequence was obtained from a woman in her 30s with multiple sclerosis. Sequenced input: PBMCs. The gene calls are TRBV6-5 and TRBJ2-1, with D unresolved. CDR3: CASSYSRTVNEQFF. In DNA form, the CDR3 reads TGTGCCAGCAGTTACTCTCGGACGGTCAATGAGCAGTTCTTC.